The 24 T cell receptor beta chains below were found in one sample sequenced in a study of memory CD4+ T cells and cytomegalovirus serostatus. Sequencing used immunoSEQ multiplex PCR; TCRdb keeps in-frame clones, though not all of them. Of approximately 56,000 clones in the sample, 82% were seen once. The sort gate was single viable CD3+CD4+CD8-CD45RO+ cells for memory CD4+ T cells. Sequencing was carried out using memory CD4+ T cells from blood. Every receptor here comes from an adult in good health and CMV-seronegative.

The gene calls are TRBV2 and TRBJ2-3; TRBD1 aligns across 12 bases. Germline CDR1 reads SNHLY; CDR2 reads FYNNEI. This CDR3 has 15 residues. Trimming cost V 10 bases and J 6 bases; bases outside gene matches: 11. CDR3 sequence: CATLRDRGLGDTQYF. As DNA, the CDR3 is TGTGCCACCCTACGGGACAGGGGGCTGGGTGATACGCAGTATTTT. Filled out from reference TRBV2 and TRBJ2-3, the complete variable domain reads EPEVTQTPSHQVTQMGQEVILRCVPISNHLYFYWYRQILGQKVEFLVSFYNNEISEKSEIFDDQFSVERPDGSNFTLKIRSTKLEDSAMYFCATLRDRGLGDTQYFGPGTRLTVL.

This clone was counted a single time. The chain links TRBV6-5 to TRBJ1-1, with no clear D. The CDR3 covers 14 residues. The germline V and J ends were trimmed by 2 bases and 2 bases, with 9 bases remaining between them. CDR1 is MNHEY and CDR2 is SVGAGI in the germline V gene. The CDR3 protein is CASSYRPSNTEAFF. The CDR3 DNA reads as TGTGCCAGCAGTTACCGGCCTTCAAACACTGAAGCTTTCTTT.

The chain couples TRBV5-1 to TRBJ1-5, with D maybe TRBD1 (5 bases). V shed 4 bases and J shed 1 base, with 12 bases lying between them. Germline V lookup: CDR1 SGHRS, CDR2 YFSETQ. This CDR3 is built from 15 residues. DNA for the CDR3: TGCGCCAGCAGCGTGGGACTAGGGAGCAATCAGCCCCAGCATTTT. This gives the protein CASSVGLGSNQPQHF.

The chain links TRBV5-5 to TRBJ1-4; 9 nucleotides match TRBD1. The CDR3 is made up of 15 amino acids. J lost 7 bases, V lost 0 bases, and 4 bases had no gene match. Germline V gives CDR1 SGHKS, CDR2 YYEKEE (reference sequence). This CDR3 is CASSLGGTGSEKLFF. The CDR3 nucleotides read TGTGCCAGCAGCTTGGGGGGGACAGGGAGTGAAAAACTGTTTTTT.

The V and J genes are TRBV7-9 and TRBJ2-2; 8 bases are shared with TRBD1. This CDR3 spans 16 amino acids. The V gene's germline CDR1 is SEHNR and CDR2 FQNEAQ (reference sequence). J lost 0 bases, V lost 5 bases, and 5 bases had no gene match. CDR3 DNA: TGTGCCAGCAGCCCCGGGACAGGAGCGAACACCGGGGAGCTGTTTTTT. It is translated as CASSPGTGANTGELFF.

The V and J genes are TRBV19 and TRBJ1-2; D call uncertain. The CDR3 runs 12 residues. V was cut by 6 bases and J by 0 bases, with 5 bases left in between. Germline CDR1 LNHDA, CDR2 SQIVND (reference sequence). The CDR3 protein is CASRLSNYGYTF. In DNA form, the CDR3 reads TGTGCCAGTAGACTATCTAACTATGGCTACACCTTC.

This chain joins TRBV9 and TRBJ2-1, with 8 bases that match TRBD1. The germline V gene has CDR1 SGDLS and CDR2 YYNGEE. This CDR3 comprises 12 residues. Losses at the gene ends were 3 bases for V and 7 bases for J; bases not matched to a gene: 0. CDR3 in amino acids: CASSGTGNEQFF. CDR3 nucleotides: TGTGCCAGCAGCGGGACAGGGAATGAGCAGTTCTTC. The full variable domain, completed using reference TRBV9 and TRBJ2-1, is DSGVTQTPKHLITATGQRVTLRCSPRSGDLSVYWYQQSLDQGLQFLIQYYNGEERAKGNILERFSAQQFPDLHSELNLSSLELGDSALYFCASSGTGNEQFFGPGTRLTVL.

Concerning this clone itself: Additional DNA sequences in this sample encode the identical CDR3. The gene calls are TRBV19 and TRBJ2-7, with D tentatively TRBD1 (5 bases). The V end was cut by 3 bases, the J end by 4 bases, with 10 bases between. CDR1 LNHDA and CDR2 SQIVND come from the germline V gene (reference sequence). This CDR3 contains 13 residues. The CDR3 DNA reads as TGTGCCAGTAGTATTAGGGGCCAGTACGAGCAGTACTTC. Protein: CASSIRGQYEQYF.

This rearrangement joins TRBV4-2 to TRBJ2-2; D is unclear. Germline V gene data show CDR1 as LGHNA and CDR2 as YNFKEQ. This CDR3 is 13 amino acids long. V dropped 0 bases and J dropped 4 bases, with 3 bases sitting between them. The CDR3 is CASSQEITGELFF. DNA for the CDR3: TGTGCCAGCAGCCAAGAAATCACCGGGGAGCTGTTTTTT.

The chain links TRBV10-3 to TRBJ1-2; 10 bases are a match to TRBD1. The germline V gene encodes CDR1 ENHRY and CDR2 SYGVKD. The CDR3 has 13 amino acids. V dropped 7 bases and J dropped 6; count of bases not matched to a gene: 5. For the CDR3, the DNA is TGTGCCATCAACCAGGACAGGGGGGATGGCTACACCTTC. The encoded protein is CAINQDRGDGYTF.

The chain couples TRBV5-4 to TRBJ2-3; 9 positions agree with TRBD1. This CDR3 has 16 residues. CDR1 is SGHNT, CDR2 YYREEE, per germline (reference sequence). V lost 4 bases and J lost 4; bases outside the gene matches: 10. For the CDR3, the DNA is TGTGCCAGCAGCCCCAAGACAGGGGGGCAGGCAGATACGCAGTATTTT. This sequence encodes CASSPKTGGQADTQYF.

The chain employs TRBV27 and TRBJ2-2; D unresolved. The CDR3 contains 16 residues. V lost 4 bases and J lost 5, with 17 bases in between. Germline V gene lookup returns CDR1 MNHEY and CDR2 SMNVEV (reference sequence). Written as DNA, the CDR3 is TGTGCCAGCAGTTCCCGGGTCTTCGACCGAACCGGGGAGCTGTTTTTT. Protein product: CASSSRVFDRTGELFF.

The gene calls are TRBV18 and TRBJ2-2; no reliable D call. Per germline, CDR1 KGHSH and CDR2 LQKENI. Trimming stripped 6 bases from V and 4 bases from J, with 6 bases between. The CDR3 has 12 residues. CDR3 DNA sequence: TGTGCCAGCTCCCGAGCCACCGGGGAGCTGTTTTTT. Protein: CASSRATGELFF.

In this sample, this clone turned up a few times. CDR3 in amino acids: CSASQETQYF. The CDR3 DNA follows: TGCAGTGCTAGCCAAGAGACCCAGTACTTC. The rearrangement links TRBV20-1 to TRBJ2-5; D is uncertain. The CDR3 totals 10 residues. Trimming took 3 bases from V and 1 from J, leaving 0 bases between them. CDR1 and CDR2 (germline): DFQATT, SNEGSKA (reference sequence).

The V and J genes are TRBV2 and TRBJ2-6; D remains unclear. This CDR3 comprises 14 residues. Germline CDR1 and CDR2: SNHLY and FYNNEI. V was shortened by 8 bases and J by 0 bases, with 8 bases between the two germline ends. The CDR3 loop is CASLSLSGANVLTF. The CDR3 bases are TGTGCCAGCCTGTCTCTCTCTGGGGCCAACGTCCTGACTTTC.

The DNA of the CDR3 is TGTGCCAGCAGCTTGGTGACAGGGCTCGCTAATGAAAAACTGTTTTTT. This translates into CASSLVTGLANEKLFF. This chain joins TRBV5-5 and TRBJ1-4; 7 nucleotides agree with TRBD1. The CDR3 spans 16 residues. With 0 bases clipped from V and 3 bases from J, the junction kept 5 bases outside the gene matches. In germline, CDR1 is SGHKS, CDR2 YYEKEE (reference sequence).

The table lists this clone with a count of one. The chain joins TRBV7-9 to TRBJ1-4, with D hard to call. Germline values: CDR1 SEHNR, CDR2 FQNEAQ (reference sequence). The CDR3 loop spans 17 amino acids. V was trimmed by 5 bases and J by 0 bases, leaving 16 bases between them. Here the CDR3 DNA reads TGTGCCAGCAGCCAAAATGGGAGGACCGCAACTAATGAAAAACTGTTTTTT. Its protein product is CASSQNGRTATNEKLFF.

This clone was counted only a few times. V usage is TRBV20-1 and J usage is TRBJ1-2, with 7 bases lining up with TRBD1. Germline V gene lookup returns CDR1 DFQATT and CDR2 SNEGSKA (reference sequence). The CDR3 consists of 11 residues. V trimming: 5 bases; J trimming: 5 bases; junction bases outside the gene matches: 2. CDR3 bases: TGCAGTGCTCGGGACAGATATGGCTACACCTTC. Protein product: CSARDRYGYTF.

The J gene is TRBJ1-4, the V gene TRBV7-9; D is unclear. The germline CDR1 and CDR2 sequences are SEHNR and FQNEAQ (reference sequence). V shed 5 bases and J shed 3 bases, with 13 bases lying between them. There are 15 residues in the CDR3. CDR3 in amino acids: CASSGGIGPNEKLFF. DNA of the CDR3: TGTGCCAGCAGCGGAGGAATAGGTCCTAATGAAAAACTGTTTTTT.

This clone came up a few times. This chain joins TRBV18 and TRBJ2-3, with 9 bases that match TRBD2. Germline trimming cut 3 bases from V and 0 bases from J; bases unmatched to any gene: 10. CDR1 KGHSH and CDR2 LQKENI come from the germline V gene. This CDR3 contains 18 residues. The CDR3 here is CASSPRGTSGSSTDTQYF. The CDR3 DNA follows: TGTGCCAGCTCACCGAGGGGTACTAGCGGGTCTAGCACAGATACGCAGTATTTT.

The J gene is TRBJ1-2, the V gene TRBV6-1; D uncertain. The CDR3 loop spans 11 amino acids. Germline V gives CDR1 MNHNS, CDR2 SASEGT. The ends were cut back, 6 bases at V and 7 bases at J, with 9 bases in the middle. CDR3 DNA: TGTGCCAGCAGGGACGGAGGTGGCTACACCTTC. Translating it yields CASRDGGGYTF.

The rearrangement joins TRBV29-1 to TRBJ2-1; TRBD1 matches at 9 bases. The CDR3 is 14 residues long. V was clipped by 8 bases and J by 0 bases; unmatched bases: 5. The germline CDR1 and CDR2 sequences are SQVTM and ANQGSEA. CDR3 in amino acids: CSHQTGGSYNEQFF. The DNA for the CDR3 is TGCAGCCATCAGACAGGGGGCTCCTACAATGAGCAGTTCTTC.

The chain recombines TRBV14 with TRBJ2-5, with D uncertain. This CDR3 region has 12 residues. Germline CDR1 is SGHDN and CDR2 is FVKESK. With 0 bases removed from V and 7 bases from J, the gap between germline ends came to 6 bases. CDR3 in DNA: TGTGCCAGCAGCCAAGATTTCGGGACCCAGTACTTC. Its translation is CASSQDFGTQYF.

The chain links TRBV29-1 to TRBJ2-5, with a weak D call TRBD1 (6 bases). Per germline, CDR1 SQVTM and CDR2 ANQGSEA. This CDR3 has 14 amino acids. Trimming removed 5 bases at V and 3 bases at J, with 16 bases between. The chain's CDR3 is CSVSAGVWEETQYF. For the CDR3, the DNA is TGCAGCGTTTCAGCAGGGGTCTGGGAAGAGACCCAGTACTTC.